Listed below are T cell receptor beta chains from one sample, sequenced in a study of cytomegalovirus exposure and HLA in healthy donors. This table comes from immunoSEQ multiplex PCR, and its TCRdb copy is limited to in-frame clones, with some not included. The sample holds 120,000 or so clones; approximately 61% are singletons and the top ten take around 1.6%. Material: PBMCs. The receptors originated from a young man in good health and CMV-seropositive. Each CDR3 is given with its conserved first and last residue. The D gene is left open where the match is weak. Size values are once, few and many counts, or a class for expanded clones, and some rows have none.

clone size: .; D gene: TRBD1; V gene: TRBV4-3; J gene: TRBJ2-1; CDR3 DNA: TGCGCCAGCAGCCTCGCCGGGACAGGGTACAACAATGAGCAGTTCTTC; CDR3 protein: CASSLAGTGYNNEQFF
clone size: .; D gene: .; V gene: TRBV5-4; J gene: TRBJ1-3; CDR3 DNA: TGTGCCAGCAGCTTGGACGCCAGTCGATCCTCTGGAAACACCATATATTTT; CDR3 protein: CASSLDASRSSGNTIYF
clone size: .; D gene: .; V gene: TRBV27; J gene: TRBJ2-6; CDR3 DNA: TGTGCCAGCACGTCGCTCAAGCTACGGGCCAACGTCCTGACTTTC; CDR3 protein: CASTSLKLRANVLTF
clone size: .; D gene: TRBD2; V gene: TRBV7-2; J gene: TRBJ2-1; CDR3 DNA: TGTGCCAGCAGCTTAGTATCGGCCAGCGGGAGAGGCGATGAGCAGTTCTTC; CDR3 protein: CASSLVSASGRGDEQFF
clone size: few; D gene: TRBD1; V gene: TRBV5-1; J gene: TRBJ1-2; CDR3 DNA: TGCGCCAGCAGCCCCCGGACAGGACCTTATGGCTACACCTTC; CDR3 protein: CASSPRTGPYGYTF
clone size: .; D gene: .; V gene: TRBV5-1; J gene: TRBJ2-5; CDR3 DNA: TGCGCCAGCAGCTCCTCCCCCCGGGGGCAAGAGACCCAGTACTTC; CDR3 protein: CASSSSPRGQETQYF
clone size: once; D gene: .; V gene: TRBV5-1; J gene: TRBJ2-2; CDR3 DNA: TGCGCCAGCAGACAAAACACCGGGGAGCTGTTTTTT; CDR3 protein: CASRQNTGELFF
clone size: few; D gene: .; V gene: TRBV7-3; J gene: TRBJ2-5; CDR3 DNA: TGTGCCAGCAGCTCCTCAGGACATAGCCAAGAGACCCAGTACTTC; CDR3 protein: CASSSSGHSQETQYF
clone size: many; D gene: TRBD1; V gene: TRBV5-4; J gene: TRBJ2-1; CDR3 DNA: TGTGCCAGCAGCTTGGGATATGTGGACAGGGACAATGAGCAGTTCTTC; CDR3 protein: CASSLGYVDRDNEQFF
clone size: .; D gene: .; V gene: TRBV28; J gene: TRBJ1-5; CDR3 DNA: TGTGCCAGCGAGTTGGAGGGGCCAGGAAGTCAGCCCCAGCATTTT; CDR3 protein: CASELEGPGSQPQHF
clone size: .; D gene: TRBD2; V gene: TRBV9; J gene: TRBJ2-1; CDR3 DNA: TGTGCCAGCAGCCAAAGCGGGAGAGGGGGAAATGAGCAGTTCTTC; CDR3 protein: CASSQSGRGGNEQFF
clone size: few; D gene: .; V gene: TRBV2; J gene: TRBJ2-7; CDR3 DNA: TGTGCCAGCGGTAAAGTCGCGCAATCCTACGAGCAGTACTTC; CDR3 protein: CASGKVAQSYEQYF
clone size: .; D gene: TRBD2; V gene: TRBV28; J gene: TRBJ2-7; CDR3 DNA: TGTGCCAGCAGTCCGGGAGGCTACGAGCAGTACTTC; CDR3 protein: CASSPGGYEQYF
clone size: few; D gene: TRBD1; V gene: TRBV7-6; J gene: TRBJ1-1; CDR3 DNA: TGTGCCAGCAGCGCTCTACAGGGGGCGGTCGGGGACACTGAAGCTTTCTTT; CDR3 protein: CASSALQGAVGDTEAFF
clone size: .; D gene: .; V gene: TRBV2; J gene: TRBJ1-2; CDR3 DNA: TGTGCCAGGCGGACGACAGGAAACTATGGCTACACCTTC; CDR3 protein: CARRTTGNYGYTF
clone size: .; D gene: .; V gene: TRBV5-1; J gene: TRBJ2-7; CDR3 DNA: TGCGCCAGCAACCCTATTTGGGGAGCCTCCTACGAGCAGTACTTC; CDR3 protein: CASNPIWGASYEQYF
clone size: .; D gene: .; V gene: TRBV19; J gene: TRBJ1-5; CDR3 DNA: TGTGCCAGTAGTCTCTCGGGGAGAGATCAGCCCCAGCATTTT; CDR3 protein: CASSLSGRDQPQHF
clone size: .; D gene: .; V gene: TRBV5-1; J gene: TRBJ2-5; CDR3 DNA: TGCGCCAGCAGCTTGTGGTACAGATCCTTTCAAGAGACCCAGTACTTC; CDR3 protein: CASSLWYRSFQETQYF
clone size: once; D gene: .; V gene: TRBV9; J gene: TRBJ1-2; CDR3 DNA: TGTGCCAGCAGCGTAGCTACCGGGGAGGGCCGAGGCTACACCTTC; CDR3 protein: CASSVATGEGRGYTF
clone size: .; D gene: TRBD1; V gene: TRBV5-4; J gene: TRBJ2-3; CDR3 DNA: TGTGCCAGCAGCTTCGACAGGGAAACAGATACGCAGTATTTT; CDR3 protein: CASSFDRETDTQYF
clone size: .; D gene: .; V gene: TRBV28; J gene: TRBJ2-2; CDR3 DNA: TGTGCTTCAAGAAGGGGATACACCGGGGAGCTGTTTTTT; CDR3 protein: CASRRGYTGELFF
clone size: .; D gene: .; V gene: TRBV12-1; J gene: TRBJ1-4; CDR3 DNA: TGTGCCAGCAGCCTTCGCCAGGGGCCCCCCTCTGAAAAACTGTTTTTT; CDR3 protein: CASSLRQGPPSEKLFF
clone size: .; D gene: .; V gene: TRBV5-4; J gene: TRBJ1-2; CDR3 DNA: TGTGCCAGCAGCTTGGAGGCAGACTTCTATGGCTACACCTTC; CDR3 protein: CASSLEADFYGYTF
clone size: .; D gene: .; V gene: TRBV27; J gene: TRBJ1-5; CDR3 DNA: TGTGCCAGCAGTCCAAATAATCAGCCCCAGCATTTT; CDR3 protein: CASSPNNQPQHF
clone size: .; D gene: TRBD1; V gene: TRBV2; J gene: TRBJ2-7; CDR3 DNA: TGTGCCAGCAGGGACCGGGACAGGTCTAACGAGCAGTACTTC; CDR3 protein: CASRDRDRSNEQYF
clone size: .; D gene: .; V gene: TRBV6-5; J gene: TRBJ2-3; CDR3 DNA: TGTGCCAGCAGTTACCCCGGGACAGATACGCAGTATTTT; CDR3 protein: CASSYPGTDTQYF
clone size: .; D gene: TRBD1; V gene: TRBV11-1; J gene: TRBJ1-2; CDR3 DNA: TGTGCCAGCAGCACGCGGGACAGGGTAGACTATGGCTACACCTTC; CDR3 protein: CASSTRDRVDYGYTF
clone size: .; D gene: TRBD2; V gene: TRBV9; J gene: TRBJ2-1; CDR3 DNA: TGTGCCAGCAGCGTAGGAGGAGGGCTAGCGGGCGGGTCCTACAATGAGCAGTTCTTC; CDR3 protein: CASSVGGGLAGGSYNEQFF
clone size: few; D gene: TRBD1; V gene: TRBV18; J gene: TRBJ1-6; CDR3 DNA: TGTGCCAGCTCACCAGAGGGACAGGGGTCACCCCTCCACTTT; CDR3 protein: CASSPEGQGSPLHF
clone size: .; D gene: .; V gene: TRBV9; J gene: TRBJ1-2; CDR3 DNA: TGTGCCAGCAGCGTAGCTCGGGGGATTGGGAATGGCTACACCTTC; CDR3 protein: CASSVARGIGNGYTF
clone size: .; D gene: TRBD1; V gene: TRBV27; J gene: TRBJ2-7; CDR3 DNA: TGTGCCAGCAGCTCCCCGAGTCGACAGGGCACCTACGAGCAGTACTTC; CDR3 protein: CASSSPSRQGTYEQYF
clone size: .; D gene: TRBD2; V gene: TRBV10-3; J gene: TRBJ2-3; CDR3 DNA: TGTGCCATCAGTGAGAAGACGAGCCCGGGACTAGTAACAGATACGCAGTATTTT; CDR3 protein: CAISEKTSPGLVTDTQYF
clone size: .; D gene: TRBD1; V gene: TRBV5-5; J gene: TRBJ2-7; CDR3 DNA: TGTGCCAGCAGCTCTCCGGGACAGGGGGTTCATCAAGCCTACGAGCAGTACTTC; CDR3 protein: CASSSPGQGVHQAYEQYF
clone size: .; D gene: .; V gene: TRBV30; J gene: TRBJ2-1; CDR3 DNA: TGTGCCTGGAGTTCCGGGAAATCCTACAATGAGCAGTTCTTC; CDR3 protein: CAWSSGKSYNEQFF
clone size: .; D gene: TRBD1; V gene: TRBV30; J gene: TRBJ2-7; CDR3 DNA: TGTGCCGTGGACAGGTACTCCTACGAGCAGTACTTC; CDR3 protein: CAVDRYSYEQYF
clone size: .; D gene: TRBD1; V gene: TRBV28; J gene: TRBJ1-1; CDR3 DNA: TGTGCCAGCAGTTTAATCGCCCAGGGGGGTAAGAACACTGAAGCTTTCTTT; CDR3 protein: CASSLIAQGGKNTEAFF
clone size: once; D gene: .; V gene: TRBV7-9; J gene: TRBJ1-3; CDR3 DNA: TGTGCCAGCAGCTTGGGAGTTCCTGGAAACACCATATATTTT; CDR3 protein: CASSLGVPGNTIYF
clone size: few; D gene: TRBD2; V gene: TRBV7-2; J gene: TRBJ2-1; CDR3 DNA: TGTGCCAGCAGCCCCTGGACTAGCGGGAGGTGGTACTACAATGAGCAGTTCTTC; CDR3 protein: CASSPWTSGRWYYNEQFF
clone size: few; D gene: .; V gene: TRBV10-1; J gene: TRBJ2-1; CDR3 DNA: TGCGCCAGCAGTGACCTTAGCCTTAGCGGCGGTGAGCAGTTCTTC; CDR3 protein: CASSDLSLSGGEQFF
clone size: few; D gene: .; V gene: TRBV21-1; J gene: TRBJ1-1; CDR3 DNA: TGTGCCAGCAGCAAAGGACAGGGAATTTGCACTGAAGCTTTCTTT; CDR3 protein: CASSKGQGICTEAFF
clone size: .; D gene: .; V gene: TRBV5-5; J gene: TRBJ2-3; CDR3 DNA: TGTGCCAGCAGCCCCCAATTCGGGGGAGATACGCAGTATTTT; CDR3 protein: CASSPQFGGDTQYF
clone size: .; D gene: .; V gene: TRBV19; J gene: TRBJ1-4; CDR3 DNA: TGTGCCAGTAGCCCCCGGGACACATCTGAAAAACTGTTTTTT; CDR3 protein: CASSPRDTSEKLFF
clone size: .; D gene: .; V gene: TRBV18; J gene: TRBJ2-2; CDR3 DNA: TGTGCCAGCTCACCGGAACAGGGAGGGGCTATGGACACCGGGGAGCTGTTTTTT; CDR3 protein: CASSPEQGGAMDTGELFF
clone size: .; D gene: .; V gene: TRBV7-6; J gene: TRBJ2-3; CDR3 DNA: TGTGCCAGCAGTCCCGGCGCCTCGGGTACAGATACGCAGTATTTT; CDR3 protein: CASSPGASGTDTQYF
clone size: .; D gene: TRBD2; V gene: TRBV10-3; J gene: TRBJ2-7; CDR3 DNA: TGTGCCATCAGTGAGTCCCTAGCGGGAGTAGGGATGTACGAGCAGTACTTC; CDR3 protein: CAISESLAGVGMYEQYF
clone size: .; D gene: .; V gene: TRBV5-1; J gene: TRBJ1-1; CDR3 DNA: TGCGCCAGCGGAGGGGAGAACACCGAAGCTTTCTTT; CDR3 protein: CASGGENTEAFF
clone size: .; D gene: .; V gene: TRBV5-6; J gene: TRBJ1-2; CDR3 DNA: TGTGCCAGCAGCTTAACAGGGATACATGGCTACACCTTC; CDR3 protein: CASSLTGIHGYTF
clone size: .; D gene: .; V gene: TRBV21-1; J gene: TRBJ2-5; CDR3 DNA: TGTGCCAGCAGCAACGGGACTAGCAGGTACCAAGAGACCCAGTACTTC; CDR3 protein: CASSNGTSRYQETQYF
clone size: .; D gene: TRBD1; V gene: TRBV19; J gene: TRBJ1-1; CDR3 DNA: TGTGCCAGTAGTAACAGACAGGGAGTGGGAGAAGCTTTCTTT; CDR3 protein: CASSNRQGVGEAFF
clone size: .; D gene: TRBD1; V gene: TRBV29-1; J gene: TRBJ2-3; CDR3 DNA: TGCAGCGTTGATGTTGGCAGGGGGATCGCAGATACGCAGTATTTT; CDR3 protein: CSVDVGRGIADTQYF
clone size: .; D gene: .; V gene: TRBV6-6; J gene: TRBJ2-1; CDR3 DNA: TGTGCCAGCAGTACCCAAGGGACTTTCTACAATGAGCAGTTCTTC; CDR3 protein: CASSTQGTFYNEQFF
clone size: .; D gene: .; V gene: TRBV29-1; J gene: TRBJ1-1; CDR3 DNA: TGCAGCGTTAGGGGAGGGGGGGGGACTGAAGCTTTCTTT; CDR3 protein: CSVRGGGGTEAFF
clone size: .; D gene: TRBD1; V gene: TRBV6-5; J gene: TRBJ2-7; CDR3 DNA: TGTGCCAGCAGTTACTCGAGAACAGGGGGCGCCTACGAGCAGTACTTC; CDR3 protein: CASSYSRTGGAYEQYF
clone size: .; D gene: .; V gene: TRBV2; J gene: TRBJ1-2; CDR3 DNA: TGTGCCAGCACCGACAGTGCACCTAACTATGGCTACACCTTC; CDR3 protein: CASTDSAPNYGYTF
clone size: .; D gene: .; V gene: TRBV2; J gene: TRBJ1-1; CDR3 DNA: TGTGCCAGCAGTGAAGCGGGGGGAGGGGCTCCCCTGGGACCTGAAGCTTTCTTT; CDR3 protein: CASSEAGGGAPLGPEAFF
clone size: .; D gene: .; V gene: TRBV14; J gene: TRBJ2-7; CDR3 DNA: TGTGCCAGCAGCCAAGCCTGGGAGAACCCCGAGCAGTACTTC; CDR3 protein: CASSQAWENPEQYF
clone size: once; D gene: .; V gene: TRBV30; J gene: TRBJ2-1; CDR3 DNA: TGTGCCTGGAGTGGAGGTTTTCTCGTCAGCTCCTACAATGAGCAGTTCTTC; CDR3 protein: CAWSGGFLVSSYNEQFF